The clone carrying this TCR beta chain was detected a few times. This CDR3 comprises 15 residues. V trimming: 2 bases; J trimming: 11 bases; junction bases outside the gene matches: 4. Germline V gives CDR1 SNHLY, CDR2 FYNNEI. The data derive from a study of technical replicates of blood from a few donors. Profiling relied on immunoSEQ multiplex PCR, and the TCRdb table lists in-frame clones only, not all of them. In the table there are about 88,000 clones, around 93% of which are singletons. The J gene is TRBJ1-6, the V gene TRBV2; 12 nucleotides line up with TRBD1. The receptor comes from a human donor in good health. Sequencing input: T cells isolated from PBMCs. Written as DNA, the CDR3 is TGTGCCAGCAGTGAAACCCGGGACAGGGGGCCACCCCTCCACTTT. Protein: CASSETRDRGPPLHF.